The rows below give T cell receptor beta chains drawn from one sample of a study of blood T cell repertoires in COVID-19. Sequencing was performed with immunoSEQ multiplex PCR; in TCRdb, only in-frame clones are kept and a portion is missing. Of tens of thousands of clones listed, about 90% were seen once; the top ten hold about 7.3%. Material for sequencing was peripheral blood. The source of these receptors is a woman aged 55-69 years with active or convalescent COVID-19. The CDR3 runs from the conserved cysteine through the conserved F or W. A D gene is named only where the DNA matches it firmly. Rows give clone size only sometimes, using once, few, many, or a class for an expanded clone.

>NA|NA|TRBJ1-2|TRBV28
CASSLVGGGYTF
TGTGCCAGCAGTTTAGTCGGAGGTGGCTACACCTTC
>TRBD2|NA|TRBJ2-7|TRBV24-1
CATSGTGTTRDEQYF
TGTGCCACCAGTGGTACCGGGACTACCCGTGACGAGCAGTACTTC
>TRBD1|NA|TRBJ1-1|TRBV29-1
CSVRQGSTEAFF
TGCAGCGTTAGACAGGGGAGCACTGAAGCTTTCTTT
>TRBD2|NA|TRBJ2-1|TRBV19
CASSRGWELAGQHNEQFF
TGTGCCAGTAGTAGAGGTTGGGAACTAGCGGGACAACACAATGAGCAGTTCTTC
>NA|few|TRBJ1-6|TRBV15
CATSRDPRWQDNSPLHF
TGTGCCACCAGCAGAGATCCCAGATGGCAAGATAATTCACCCCTCCACTTT
>NA|NA|TRBJ2-2|TRBV28
CATLARAASTGELFF
TGTGCCACCCTTGCGAGGGCCGCGAGCACCGGGGAGCTGTTTTTT
>TRBD2|NA|TRBJ2-5|TRBV11-2
CASSTGTSGGQETQYF
TGTGCCAGCAGCACTGGGACTAGCGGGGGCCAAGAGACCCAGTACTTC
>NA|once|TRBJ2-1|TRBV24-1
CATSQRSYNEQFF
TGTGCCACCAGTCAGCGATCCTACAATGAGCAGTTCTTC
>TRBD2|NA|TRBJ2-1|TRBV5-4
CASSLLGSGSYNEQFF
TGTGCCAGCAGCTTGTTAGGTAGCGGGAGCTACAATGAGCAGTTCTTC
>TRBD2|NA|TRBJ2-1|TRBV19
CASSISSGGAANEQFF
TGTGCCAGTAGTATAAGTAGCGGGGGGGCGGCGAATGAGCAGTTCTTC
>NA|NA|TRBJ2-3|TRBV10-2
CASSSSGSTDTQYF
TGCGCCAGCAGTTCTTCCGGGAGCACAGATACGCAGTATTTT
>NA|NA|TRBJ1-1|TRBV15
CATSRGGIGNTEAFF
TGTGCCACCAGCAGAGGAGGCATCGGGAACACTGAAGCTTTCTTT
>NA|NA|TRBJ1-1|TRBV11-3
CASSLDRQGEAFF
TGTGCCAGCAGCTTAGATCGCCAGGGGGAAGCTTTCTTT
>NA|NA|TRBJ1-1|TRBV5-8
CASSLSGHQNTEAFF
TGTGCCAGCAGCTTGTCGGGACACCAGAACACTGAAGCTTTCTTT
>TRBD1|NA|TRBJ1-6|TRBV3-1/TRBV3-2
CASSRQGGESPLHF
TGTGCCAGCAGTCGACAGGGAGGAGAGTCACCCCTCCACTTT
>NA|NA|TRBJ1-1|TRBV7-9
CASSFGPGQYTEAFF
NA
>TRBD1|NA|TRBJ2-4|TRBV5-1
CASSTGGENIQYF
TGCGCCAGCAGCACAGGGGGCGAAAACATTCAGTACTTC
>NA|few|TRBJ1-6|TRBV12-3/TRBV12-4
CASSFGQNSPLHF
TGTGCCAGCAGTTTTGGTCAGAATTCACCCCTCCACTTT
>TRBD1|NA|TRBJ2-6|TRBV28
CASSLAGTGISGANVLTF
TGTGCCAGCAGTTTGGCCGGGACAGGCATCTCTGGGGCCAACGTCCTGACTTTC
>TRBD1|NA|TRBJ1-6|TRBV19
CASSTSGTGLPLHF
TGTGCCAGTAGTACCAGCGGGACAGGGTTACCCCTCCACTTT
>NA|NA|TRBJ1-3|TRBV24-1
CATSGAPGNTIYF
TGTGCCACCAGTGGTGCGCCAGGAAACACCATATATTTT
>TRBD1|once|TRBJ1-2|TRBV28
CASTLRQGMGYGYTF
TGTGCCAGCACCCTCAGACAGGGGATGGGTTATGGCTACACCTTC
>NA|NA|TRBJ2-2|TRBV30
CAWSSQPWSTGELFF
TGTGCCTGGAGTTCCCAACCGTGGAGCACCGGGGAGCTGTTTTTT
>TRBD2|NA|TRBJ2-3|TRBV6-6
CASSRGLAGTGTDTQYF
TGTGCCAGCAGCCGAGGACTAGCGGGAACCGGGACAGATACGCAGTATTTT